These T cell receptor beta chains were read from a single sample in a study of Ad26.COV2.S vaccination and SARS-CoV-2 variants. Assay: immunoSEQ multiplex PCR; the TCRdb copy retains only in-frame clones and omits some. The data hold about 430,000 clones, with roughly 90% observed a single time. The material was peripheral blood, obtained in a trial of Ad26.COV2.S vaccine versus placebo. These receptors were collected from a person between 18 and 65 years old who received the Ad26.COV2.S COVID-19 vaccine or a placebo. Each CDR3 is given with its conserved first and last residue. The size of a clone is reported for some rows only, either as once, few or many, or as a class for expanded clones.

clone_size,v_call,cdr3_aa
NA,TRBV5-6,CASRPKGSAEKLFF
NA,TRBV19,CASSAEFGRNTEAFF
NA,TRBV18,CASSNLGQVSRNTEAFF
NA,TRBV7-2,CASSSSDRYHEQYF
NA,TRBV6-2/TRBV6-3,CASSARLAGGPGEQFF
NA,TRBV5-1,CASSRGRALAGELFF
NA,TRBV7-9,CASSPLELLETQYF
NA,TRBV5-6,CASSLGGPGHRLGEKLFF
NA,TRBV20-1,CSASGLISYEQYF
NA,TRBV19,CASSIDRNSGSTDTQYF
NA,TRBV6-2/TRBV6-3,CASSYQRDGYTF
NA,TRBV10-3,CAISESWEELKSLHF
NA,TRBV4-1,CASSNRQGNQPQHF
NA,TRBV7-2,CASSRTSGVTDTQYF
once,TRBV5-6,CASSDLGSTGELFF
NA,TRBV6-5,CASSYSNGNTGELFF
NA,TRBV3-1/TRBV3-2,CASSLALALEQFF
NA,TRBV27,CASSSWDTYEAFF
NA,TRBV12-3/TRBV12-4,CASSKRENEQYF
NA,TRBV7-2,CASTETRASTDTQYF
NA,TRBV6-5,CASNAQGGTEAFF
NA,TRBV7-9,CASSFRTGRGEQYF
NA,TRBV19,CASSMTGDFYEQYF
NA,TRBV6-2/TRBV6-3,CASSFNGAGELFF
NA,TRBV23-1,CASSHYTTGQPQHF
NA,TRBV2,CASSGQASSTEAFF
NA,TRBV19,CASSKRQGLGPDTQYF
NA,TRBV6-5,CASSYTQLAFGNTIYF
NA,TRBV7-2,CASSLQGMNTEAFF
NA,TRBV7-2,CASSSGQGWNTEAFF
NA,TRBV19,CASSTAAGGTYGYTF
once,TRBV28,CASSPLGSGENTGELFF
NA,TRBV24-1,CATSAGGQGYGYTF
NA,TRBV18,CASSPWTGESTNEKLFF
NA,TRBV30,CACRELTEAFF
few,TRBV12-1,CASSDTGSLTDTQYF
NA,TRBV25-1,CASRRGTGSPGNTIYF
NA,TRBV2,CASSYDSLYNEQFF
NA,TRBV4-3,CASSQAGVAGRDTQYF
NA,TRBV28,CASRDSGMSVVVNEQFF
NA,TRBV6-2/TRBV6-3,CASSGSGRVRGEQYF